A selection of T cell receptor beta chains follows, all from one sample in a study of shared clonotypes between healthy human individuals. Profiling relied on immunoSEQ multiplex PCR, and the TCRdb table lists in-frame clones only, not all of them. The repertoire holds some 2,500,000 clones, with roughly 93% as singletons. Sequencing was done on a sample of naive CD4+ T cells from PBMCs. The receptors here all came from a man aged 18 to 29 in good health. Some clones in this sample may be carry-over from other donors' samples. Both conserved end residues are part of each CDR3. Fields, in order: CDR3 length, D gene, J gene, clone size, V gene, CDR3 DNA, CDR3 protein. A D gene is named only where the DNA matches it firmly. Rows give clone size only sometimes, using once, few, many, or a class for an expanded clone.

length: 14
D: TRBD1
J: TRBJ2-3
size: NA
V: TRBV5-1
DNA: TGCGCCAGCAGCGGGGGACAGTCCCTAGATACGCAGTATTTT
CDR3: CASSGGQSLDTQYF

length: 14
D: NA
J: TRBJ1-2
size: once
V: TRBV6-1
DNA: TGTGCCGCCCAGCCTCCCGGGAGAGCGTATGGCTACACCTTC
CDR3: CAAQPPGRAYGYTF

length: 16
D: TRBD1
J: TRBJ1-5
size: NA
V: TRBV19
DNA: TGTGCCAGTACCCTCGTCGGGACAGGGGGTGGCCAGCCCCAGCATTTT
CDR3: CASTLVGTGGGQPQHF

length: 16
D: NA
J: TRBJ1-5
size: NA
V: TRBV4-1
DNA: TGCGCCAGCAGCCAGCCTCCGGGACCCCTCAATCAGCCCCAGCATTTT
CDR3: CASSQPPGPLNQPQHF

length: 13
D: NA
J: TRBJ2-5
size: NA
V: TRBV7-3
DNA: TGTGCCAGCAGTCCCCGGCACCAAGAGACCCAGTACTTC
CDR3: CASSPRHQETQYF

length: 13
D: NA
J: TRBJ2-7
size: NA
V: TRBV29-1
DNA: TGCAGCGCGATCGGGACGGGATCCTACGAGCAGTACTTC
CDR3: CSAIGTGSYEQYF

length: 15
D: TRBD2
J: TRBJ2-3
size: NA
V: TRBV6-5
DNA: TGTGCCAGCAGGGCCCTTAGCGGGAGCACAGATACGCAGTATTTT
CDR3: CASRALSGSTDTQYF

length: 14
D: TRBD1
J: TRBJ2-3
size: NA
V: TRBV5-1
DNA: TGCGCCAGCCGGGTGGGACAGGGGGCTTATACGCAGTATTTT
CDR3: CASRVGQGAYTQYF

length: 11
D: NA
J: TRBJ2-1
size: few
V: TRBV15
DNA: TGTGCCACGCAGGGTTACAATGAGCAGTTCTTC
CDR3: CATQGYNEQFF

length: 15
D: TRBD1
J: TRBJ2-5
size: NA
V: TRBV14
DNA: TGTGCCAGCAGCCTCCGGGACAGGGATCAAGAGACCCAGTACTTC
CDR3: CASSLRDRDQETQYF

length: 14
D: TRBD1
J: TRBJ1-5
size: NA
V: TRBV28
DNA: TGTGCCAGCAGTAAGGACAGGCGGGGGCAGCCCCAGCATTTT
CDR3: CASSKDRRGQPQHF

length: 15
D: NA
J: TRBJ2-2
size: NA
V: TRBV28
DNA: TGTGCCAGCAGTTTCGTCCCAAGGGGTACCGGGGAGCTGTTTTTT
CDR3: CASSFVPRGTGELFF

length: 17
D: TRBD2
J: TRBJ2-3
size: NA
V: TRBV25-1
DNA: TGTGCCAGCAGTGAATATTCGCTAGCGGGAGTGGAAGATACGCAGTATTTT
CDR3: CASSEYSLAGVEDTQYF

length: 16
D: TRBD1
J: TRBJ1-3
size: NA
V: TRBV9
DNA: TGTGCCAGCAGCGTAGGACAGGGCCGCTCTGGAAACACCATATATTTT
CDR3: CASSVGQGRSGNTIYF

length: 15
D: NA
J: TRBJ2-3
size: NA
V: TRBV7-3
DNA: TGTGCCAGCAGTCCCCAATTGAGACCCACAGATACGCAGTATTTT
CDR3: CASSPQLRPTDTQYF

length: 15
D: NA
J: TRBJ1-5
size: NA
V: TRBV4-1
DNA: TGCGCCAGCAGCCCGGGGTGGGGGGGGTATCAGCCCCAGCATTTT
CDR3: CASSPGWGGYQPQHF

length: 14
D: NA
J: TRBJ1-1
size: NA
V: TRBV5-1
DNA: TGCGCCAGCAGCTTGCAGGGCTCGAACACTGAAGCTTTCTTT
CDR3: CASSLQGSNTEAFF

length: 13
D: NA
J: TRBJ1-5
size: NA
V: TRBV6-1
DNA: TGTGCCAGCAGGGAAGCCGCCAATCAGCCCCAGCATTTT
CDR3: CASREAANQPQHF

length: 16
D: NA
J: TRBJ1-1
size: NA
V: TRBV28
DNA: TGTGCCAGCAGTCCCTCCCTTGGGAGTCGCGACACTGAAGCTTTCTTT
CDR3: CASSPSLGSRDTEAFF

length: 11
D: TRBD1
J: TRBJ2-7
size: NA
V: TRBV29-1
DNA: TGCAGCGTTGAGTGGGGGGGACAGGGAGACTTC
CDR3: CSVEWGGQGDF

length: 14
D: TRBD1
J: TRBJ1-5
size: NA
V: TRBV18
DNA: TGTGCCAGCTCACTTCAGGGGGGAGATCAGCCCCAGCATTTT
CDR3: CASSLQGGDQPQHF

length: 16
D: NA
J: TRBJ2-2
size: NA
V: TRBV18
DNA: TGTGCCAGCTCACCACAAGAGTCGACACGCACCGGGGAGCTGTTTTTT
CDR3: CASSPQESTRTGELFF

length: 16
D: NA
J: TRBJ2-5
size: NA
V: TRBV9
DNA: TGTGCCAGCAGCTCCCGGTCGGAGTTGTACCAAGAGACCCAGTACTTC
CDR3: CASSSRSELYQETQYF

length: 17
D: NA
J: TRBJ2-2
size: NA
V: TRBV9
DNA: TGTGCCAGCAGCGGCGGTAGCTGGGGGTCGATGACCGGGGAGCTGTTTTTT
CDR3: CASSGGSWGSMTGELFF

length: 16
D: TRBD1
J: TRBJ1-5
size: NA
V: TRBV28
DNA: TGTGCCAGCAGTCCGGGGACAGCTAAGGGGAATCAGCCCCAGCATTTT
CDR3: CASSPGTAKGNQPQHF

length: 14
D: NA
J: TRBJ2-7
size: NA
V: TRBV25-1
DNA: TGTGCCAGCAGTGACGCGCGCACGTTGGGGGAGCAGTACTTC
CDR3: CASSDARTLGEQYF

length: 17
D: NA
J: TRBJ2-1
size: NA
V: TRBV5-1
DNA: TGCGCCAGCAGCTGGAGGGGTCCGGTAGGCTCCTACAATGAGCAGTTCTTC
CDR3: CASSWRGPVGSYNEQFF

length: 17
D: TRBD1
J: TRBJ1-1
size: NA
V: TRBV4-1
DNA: TGCGCCAGCAGCCAAGATCAATGGGGACAGCAGAACACTGAAGCTTTCTTT
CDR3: CASSQDQWGQQNTEAFF

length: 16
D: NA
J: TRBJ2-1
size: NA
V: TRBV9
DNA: TGTGCCAGCAGCCCAAGGCCGGCGAGCTCCTACAATGAGCAGTTCTTC
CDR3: CASSPRPASSYNEQFF

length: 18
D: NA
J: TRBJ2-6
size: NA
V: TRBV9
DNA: TGTGCCAGCAGCGTAGGATGGACGTCAAGCTCTGGGGCCAACGTCCTGACTTTC
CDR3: CASSVGWTSSSGANVLTF

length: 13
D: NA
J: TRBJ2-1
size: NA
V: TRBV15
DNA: TGTGCCACCAGCAGAGCCGGGTACAATGAGCAGTTCTTC
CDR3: CATSRAGYNEQFF

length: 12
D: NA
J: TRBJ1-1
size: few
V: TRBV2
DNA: TGTGCCAGCAGTCGGGAGAACACTGAAGCTTTCTTT
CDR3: CASSRENTEAFF

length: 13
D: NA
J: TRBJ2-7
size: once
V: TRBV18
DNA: TGTGCCAGCTCACCAGCAGGGGCGGGCGAGCAGTACTTC
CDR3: CASSPAGAGEQYF